Below, 30 T cell receptor beta chains from the same sample are listed, as sequenced in a study of blood T cell repertoires in COVID-19. Method: immunoSEQ multiplex PCR; TCRdb's copy keeps in-frame clones and lacks some. The table has approximately 310,000 clones, more than 75% seen once. Material: peripheral blood. The receptors were gathered from a woman between 45 and 65 years old who had recovered from COVID-19.

The chain uses TRBV20-1 and TRBJ1-2; maybe TRBD1 (6 bases). CDR1 is DFQATT and CDR2 is SNEGSKA in the germline V gene (reference sequence). The V and J ends lost 3 bases and 7 bases respectively, with 9 bases between them. CDR3 length: 11 residues. The CDR3 here is CSARAGAGYTF. The CDR3 nucleotides read TGCAGTGCTAGGGCAGGGGCTGGCTACACCTTC.

The chain uses TRBV5-1 and TRBJ2-1; D remains unclear. CDR1 SGHRS and CDR2 YFSETQ come from the germline V gene. Trimming took 6 bases from V and 3 from J, leaving 19 bases between them. CDR3 length: 16 amino acids. The CDR3: CASKTTAEINYNEQFF. The DNA of the CDR3 is TGCGCCAGCAAGACCACAGCAGAAATAAACTACAATGAGCAGTTCTTC.

The chain joins TRBV5-1 to TRBJ2-5; D ambiguous. The CDR3 is 13 amino acids. The V end lost 1 base, the J end lost 0 bases, and 4 bases lay between the germline ends. CDR1 is SGHRS and CDR2 is YFSETQ in the germline V gene. CDR3 sequence reads: CASSLNNQETQYF. CDR3 nucleotide sequence: TGCGCCAGCAGCTTGAACAACCAAGAGACCCAGTACTTC. Full variable domain (rest looked up from reference TRBV5-1 and TRBJ2-5): KAGVTQTPRYLIKTRGQQVTLSCSPISGHRSVSWYQQTPGQGLQFLFEYFSETQRNKGNFPGRFSGRQFSNSRSEMNVSTLELGDSALYLCASSLNNQETQYFGPGTRLLVL.

This clone has more than one count but fewer than ten. The chain has TRBV6-5 and TRBJ2-7; weak D call: TRBD1 (7 bases). Germline V gene data show CDR1 as MNHEY and CDR2 as SVGAGI. CDR3 length equals 15 residues. Trimming shortened V by 0 bases and J by 6 bases, and 15 bases separated the two germline ends. The chain's CDR3 is CASSYSTGTLAEQYF. The CDR3 DNA sequence: TGTGCCAGCAGTTACTCGACAGGGACTCTGGCCGAGCAGTACTTC.

The chain carries TRBV28 and TRBJ1-5; maybe TRBD1 (6 bases). CDR1 is MDHEN, CDR2 SYDVKM, per germline. V gave up 10 bases and J gave up 4 bases, with 14 bases separating them. The CDR3 runs 13 residues. The CDR3 DNA follows: TGTGCCACTATTGAGGGGGTTAATCAGCCCCAGCATTTT. Translation gives CATIEGVNQPQHF.

This rearrangement joins TRBV2 to TRBJ2-3, with D tentatively TRBD1 (6 bases). Trimming shortened V by 4 bases and J by 0 bases, and 8 bases separated the two germline ends. This CDR3 contains 14 residues. Germline values: CDR1 SNHLY, CDR2 FYNNEI. The CDR3 region is CASSVDRSTDTQYF. DNA for the CDR3: TGTGCCAGCAGTGTGGACAGAAGCACAGATACGCAGTATTTT.

The genes are TRBV7-8 and TRBJ2-1, with 10 bases aligning to TRBD2. This CDR3 is 15 amino acids long. Trimming removed 1 base from V and 5 bases from J; junction bases left unmatched: 2. Germline CDR1 and CDR2: SGHVS and FQNEAQ. For the CDR3, the DNA is TGTGCCAGCAGCTTAGGAACTAGCGGGAACAATGAGCAGTTCTTC. Its translation is CASSLGTSGNNEQFF.

V and J are TRBV2 and TRBJ1-4, with D maybe TRBD1 (6 bases). CDR1 SNHLY and CDR2 FYNNEI come from the germline V gene. V was trimmed by 5 bases and J by 3 bases, leaving 10 bases between them. There are 14 residues in the CDR3. The CDR3 bases are TGTGCCAGCAGTCAACAGGGTTCTAATGAAAAACTGTTTTTT. It yields the protein CASSQQGSNEKLFF.

The rearrangement links TRBV7-8 to TRBJ2-6, with a tentative D call TRBD1 (6 bases). V was trimmed by 5 bases and J by 2 bases, leaving 19 bases between them. The germline V gene encodes CDR1 SGHVS and CDR2 FQNEAQ. CDR3 length: 18 residues. The CDR3 region has the DNA TGTGCCAGCAGCCGCATGACAGGTAGCGCTGCTGGGGCCAACGTCCTGACTTTC. Residues: CASSRMTGSAAGANVLTF.

The rearrangement uses TRBV6-6 and TRBJ2-7, with 7 positions matching TRBD1. Germline CDR1 is MNHNY and CDR2 is SVGAGI (reference sequence). This CDR3 comprises 13 residues. The J segment lost 0 bases and the V segment lost 9 bases, leaving 5 bases of the junction unmatched. As DNA, the CDR3 is TGTGCCAGTAAAGGGGGCCTCTCCTACGAGCAGTACTTC. Translating it yields CASKGGLSYEQYF.

The chain carries TRBV5-1 and TRBJ1-1; a possible D gene is TRBD1 (6 bases). From germline, CDR1 is SGHRS and CDR2 YFSETQ. The V end lost 1 base, the J end lost 5 bases, and 15 bases lay between the germline ends. This CDR3 is built from 15 residues. CDR3: CASSLSGRGGTEAFF. DNA of the CDR3: TGCGCCAGCAGCTTGTCGGGCAGGGGTGGAACTGAAGCTTTCTTT.

V usage is TRBV7-6 and J usage is TRBJ1-1; 9 bases align to TRBD1. The V segment lost 5 bases and the J segment 5 bases; nucleotides outside the gene matches: 9. The CDR3 spans 15 residues. Germline lookup yields CDR1 SGHVS and CDR2 FNYEAQ. The CDR3 spells CASSPGTGSFTEAFF. CDR3 nucleotides: TGTGCCAGCAGCCCCGGGACAGGGTCCTTTACTGAAGCTTTCTTT.

Here the CDR3 reads CASSQDPNRKETQYF. CDR3 in DNA: TGCGCCAGCAGCCAAGATCCCAACAGGAAGGAGACCCAGTACTTC. This rearrangement joins TRBV4-1 to TRBJ2-5; TRBD1 might be the D (5 bases). This CDR3 spans 15 amino acids. The ends were cut back, 0 bases at V and 5 bases at J, with 13 bases in the middle. Germline V gene data show CDR1 as MGHRA and CDR2 as YSYEKL.

In regard to this clone: In the same sample, other DNA sequences code for this CDR3. The chain recombines TRBV6-5 with TRBJ1-2; TRBD1 is a possible D gene (5 bases). Germline-derived CDR1 and CDR2 are MNHEY and SVGAGI. CDR3 size: 15 residues. V dropped 0 bases and J dropped 5 bases, with 13 bases sitting between them. The chain's CDR3 is CASSYSPGGQYGYTF. The CDR3 coding sequence is TGTGCCAGCAGTTACTCCCCGGGGGGTCAATATGGCTACACCTTC.

The count of this clone is one. The rearrangement uses TRBV30 and TRBJ2-7; 8 bases are a match to TRBD1. After removal of 5 bases from V and 9 bases from J, the junction contained 3 bases not matched to a gene. This CDR3 is 10 amino acids long. Per the germline V gene, CDR1 is GTSNPN and CDR2 is SVGIG (reference sequence). The CDR3 DNA is TGTGCCTGGGGAGACAGGGGGCAGTACTTC. The encoded protein is CAWGDRGQYF.

The V and J genes are TRBV9 and TRBJ1-2; D is ambiguous. The length of the CDR3 is 15 residues. Trimming pared 0 bases from V and 7 bases from J, leaving 16 bases between. CDR1 and CDR2 from the germline V gene are SGDLS and YYNGEE. The CDR3 bases are TGTGCCAGCAGCGTAGGGGCAGACGCTCTGCTTGGCTACACCTTC. Amino acids: CASSVGADALLGYTF.

The V gene is TRBV6-5, the J gene TRBJ1-2; 8 bases align to TRBD1. The germline CDR1 and CDR2 sequences are MNHEY and SVGAGI. The CDR3 has 15 residues. J gave up 6 bases and V 10 bases, and 16 bases lay outside the gene matches. The CDR3 DNA reads TGTGCCACCATGGACAGGGCTGCTTCTTTTGATGGCTACACCTTC. It yields the protein CATMDRAASFDGYTF.

The chain has TRBV9 and TRBJ2-7; 7 bases fit TRBD1. Germline lookup yields CDR1 SGDLS and CDR2 YYNGEE. V gave up 4 bases and J gave up 2 bases; unmatched junction bases: 6. The length of the CDR3 is 14 residues. CDR3 loop: CASSKQGNTYEQYF. In DNA, the CDR3 is TGTGCCAGCAGCAAACAGGGGAATACCTACGAGCAGTACTTC.

The V gene is TRBV6-1, the J gene TRBJ2-2; 8 bases agree with TRBD1. The trim removed 1 base at V and 5 bases at J, leaving 6 bases unmatched. Looked up from germline, CDR1 is MNHNS and CDR2 is SASEGT. The CDR3 runs to 16 residues. CDR3: CASSEGLGQGTGELFF. The CDR3 DNA is TGTGCCAGCAGTGAAGGACTCGGACAGGGAACCGGGGAGCTGTTTTTT.

This clone was picked up a small number of times. CDR3: CAISDRLGQTTYEQYF. CDR3 in DNA: TGTGCCATCAGTGATCGTCTGGGACAGACTACCTACGAGCAGTACTTC. The rearrangement uses TRBV10-3 and TRBJ2-7, with 7 bases matching TRBD1. CDR1 ENHRY and CDR2 SYGVKD come from the germline V gene. This CDR3 has 16 amino acids. Germline trimming cut 3 bases from V and 2 bases from J; bases unmatched to any gene: 10.

This rearrangement joins TRBV4-3 to TRBJ2-7; D might be TRBD1 (5 bases). In germline, CDR1 is LGHNA, CDR2 YSLEER. This CDR3 is 15 amino acids long. Trimming cost V 1 base and J 5 bases, with 15 bases left between them. The CDR3 DNA reads TGCGCCAGCAGCCAAGTGTGGCCAGGGCCAGACGAGCAGTACTTC. This sequence encodes CASSQVWPGPDEQYF.

The CDR3 DNA follows: TGTGCCAGCAGCTTCACTCCGCGAGCGAACACCGGGGAGCTGTTTTTT. It encodes CASSFTPRANTGELFF. The chain recombines TRBV11-2 with TRBJ2-2; D is unclear. CDR1 SGHAT and CDR2 FQNNGV come from the germline V gene. This CDR3 spans 16 amino acids. Trimming cost V 3 bases and J 0 bases, with 11 bases left between them. Filled out from reference TRBV11-2 and TRBJ2-2, the complete variable domain reads EAGVAQSPRYKIIEKRQSVAFWCNPISGHATLYWYQQILGQGPKLLIQFQNNGVVDDSQLPKDRFSAERLKGVDSTLKIQPAKLEDSAVYLCASSFTPRANTGELFFGEGSRLTVL.

This chain uses TRBV12-3 or TRBV12-4 with TRBJ1-3, with a weak D call TRBD1 (6 bases). The CDR3 has 12 amino acids. V dropped 8 bases and J dropped 1 base, with 6 bases sitting between them. CDR3 sequence reads: CASGTSGNTIYF. CDR3 in DNA: TGTGCCAGCGGGACATCTGGAAACACCATATATTTT.

The chain links TRBV30 to TRBJ1-2; D gene uncertain. The ends were cut back, 5 bases at V and 2 bases at J, with 9 bases in the middle. Looked up from germline, CDR1 is GTSNPN and CDR2 is SVGIG (reference sequence). CDR3 length equals 12 residues. DNA for the CDR3: TGTGCCTGGGCGGGAGTAAACTATGGCTACACCTTC. Protein: CAWAGVNYGYTF.

This chain links TRBV25-1 with TRBJ2-2; tentative D call: TRBD2 (7 bases). Germline-derived CDR1 and CDR2 are MGHDK and SYGVNS. V was trimmed by 4 bases and J by 3 bases, leaving 12 bases between them. The CDR3 spans 15 residues. DNA for the CDR3: TGTGCCAGCAGTGCGAAGGGGGGGCACACCGGGGAGCTGTTTTTT. It codes for CASSAKGGHTGELFF.

The chain combines TRBV7-9 with TRBJ2-7; D is undetermined. CDR3 size: 13 residues. Trimming shortened V by 6 bases and J by 0 bases, and 9 bases separated the two germline ends. CDR1 SEHNR and CDR2 FQNEAQ come from the germline V gene (reference sequence). The CDR3 DNA reads as TGTGCCAGCAGAGACGACAACTCCTACGAGCAGTACTTC. It translates to CASRDDNSYEQYF.

This clone was seen only a few times. The chain uses TRBV28 and TRBJ2-1; possible D gene TRBD2, 6 bases. The CDR3 loop spans 13 amino acids. V gave up 8 bases and J gave up 7 bases, with 15 bases separating them. Germline CDR1 reads MDHEN; CDR2 reads SYDVKM. The CDR3 region has the DNA TGTGCCAGCCGGGAGTTTATCAGGAATGAGCAGTTCTTC. Residues: CASREFIRNEQFF.

The gene calls are TRBV18 and TRBJ2-3; D is possibly TRBD2 (6 bases). The germline V gene has CDR1 KGHSH and CDR2 LQKENI. This CDR3 is built from 16 residues. V was shortened by 2 bases and J by 0 bases, with 12 bases between the two germline ends. This CDR3 is CASSPSLASSTDTQYF. Written as DNA, the CDR3 is TGTGCCAGCTCACCATCGCTAGCGAGTAGCACAGATACGCAGTATTTT.

The V call is TRBV18, the J call TRBJ2-5; D is possibly TRBD2 (6 bases). Germline V gives CDR1 KGHSH, CDR2 LQKENI. V gave up 3 bases and J gave up 4 bases, with 12 bases separating them. The CDR3 consists of 14 residues. CDR3 protein: CASSPARRGETQYF. The CDR3 nucleotides read TGTGCCAGCTCACCTGCTCGGAGGGGAGAGACCCAGTACTTC.

The chain combines TRBV19 with TRBJ2-4; 8 bases fit TRBD1. This CDR3 region has 17 residues. CDR1 is LNHDA and CDR2 is SQIVND in the germline V gene (reference sequence). J lost 3 bases, V lost 8 bases, and 15 bases had no gene match. As DNA, the CDR3 is TGTGCCAGTCGAATGGGTGGCCACGGACAGGGCAAAAACATTCAGTACTTC. Protein product: CASRMGGHGQGKNIQYF.